These 7 T cell receptor beta chains came from one sample sequenced in a study of shared clonotypes between healthy human individuals (dated by TCRdb to about 2020). The library came from the immunoSEQ multiplex PCR assay. The clones in this table, taken by TCRdb from immuneACCESS, are in-frame only. Not every clone is retained; where verified, under half of the shortfall comes from an unresolved V gene, and the cause of the rest is unknown. The sample records 2.5 million or so clones, around nine tenths of which are singletons. Over 0.12% of the sample is taken by the ten largest. Material for sequencing was naive CD4+ T cells sorted from blood. Explained via the paper, the cell subset or site label denotes: CD45RA+ positively selected. These receptors came from a man younger than 30 in good health.

V gene TRBV11-3 combines with J gene TRBJ2-5; D remains unclear. Deletions cut 1 base from V and 5 bases from J, with 17 bases between. The CDR3 spans 16 residues. Germline lookup yields CDR1 SGHNT and CDR2 YENEEA. The CDR3 region is CASSLGGPSGLETQYF. The CDR3 DNA reads as TGTGCCAGCAGCTTAGGCGGACCCTCGGGTTTGGAGACCCAGTACTTC.

This clone has a single count. The V gene is TRBV5-4, the J gene TRBJ2-3; D is possibly TRBD2 (5 bases). V shed 4 bases and J shed 2 bases, with 14 bases lying between them. Per germline, CDR1 SGHNT and CDR2 YYREEE (reference sequence). This CDR3 region has 15 residues. The CDR3 protein is CASSDEPGYTDTQYF. Here the CDR3 DNA reads TGTGCCAGCAGCGACGAACCGGGGTACACAGATACGCAGTATTTT. Based on the CDR3 plus reference TRBV5-4 and TRBJ2-3, the full variable domain is ETGVTQSPTHLIKTRGQQVTLRCSSQSGHNTVSWYQQALGQGPQFIFQYYREEENGRGNFPPRFSGLQFPNYSSELNVNALELDDSALYLCASSDEPGYTDTQYFGPGTRLTVL.

V gene TRBV2 combines with J gene TRBJ2-7, with D unresolved. Germline CDR1 and CDR2: SNHLY and FYNNEI. Trimming cost V 6 bases and J 6 bases, with 12 bases left between them. There are 12 residues in the CDR3. CDR3 sequence reads: CASSHRVGEQYF. CDR3 DNA: TGTGCCAGCAGCCATAGGGTAGGCGAGCAGTACTTC.

The J gene is TRBJ2-1, the V gene TRBV5-1; TRBD2 aligns across 8 bases. Germline-derived CDR1 and CDR2 are SGHRS and YFSETQ. The V segment lost 2 bases and the J segment 0 bases; nucleotides outside the gene matches: 4. The CDR3 covers 16 residues. The CDR3 here is CASSLIAGTSYNEQFF. The DNA of the CDR3 is TGCGCCAGCAGCTTAATAGCGGGGACCTCCTACAATGAGCAGTTCTTC.

The chain has TRBV9 and TRBJ2-1; D not resolved. Trimming cost V 2 bases and J 5 bases, with 2 bases left between them. This CDR3 has 11 residues. The germline CDR1 and CDR2 sequences are SGDLS and YYNGEE. The CDR3 DNA follows: TGTGCCAGCAGCGTCAACAATGAGCAGTTCTTC. As protein: CASSVNNEQFF.

The chain joins TRBV2 to TRBJ1-5; tentative D call: TRBD1 (6 bases). This CDR3 region has 14 residues. From germline, CDR1 is SNHLY and CDR2 FYNNEI. The V gene lost 5 bases and the J gene lost 7 bases, with 15 bases spanning the gap. The CDR3 sequence is CASSQGPINQPQHF. In DNA, the CDR3 is TGTGCCAGCAGTCAGGGGCCAATTAACCAGCCCCAGCATTTT. The full variable domain, with the rest looked up from reference TRBV2 and TRBJ1-5, is EPEVTQTPSHQVTQMGQEVILRCVPISNHLYFYWYRQILGQKVEFLVSFYNNEISEKSEIFDDQFSVERPDGSNFTLKIRSTKLEDSAMYFCASSQGPINQPQHFGDGTRLSIL.

As to this clone: Other DNA variants within this sample encode the same CDR3. The rearrangement uses TRBV5-1 and TRBJ2-1; maybe TRBD1 (6 bases). The germline gives CDR1 SGHRS, CDR2 YFSETQ. V dropped 4 bases and J dropped 1 base, with 12 bases sitting between them. CDR3 length: 15 amino acids. CDR3 loop: CASSLTGTSYNEQFF. DNA for the CDR3: TGCGCCAGCAGCCTGACAGGAACATCCTACAATGAGCAGTTCTTC.